This record covers a single TCR beta chain. Repertoires were generated with immunoSEQ multiplex PCR, while TCRdb's copy carries only in-frame clones and drops some. This table holds fewer than 200,000 clones, around 89% found once. This sample was taken from a study of blood T cell repertoires in COVID-19. Study at large: Samples of COVID-19 (acute and convalescent) were obtained from the United States, Italy and Spain. Sources were T cells, B-cell-depleted T cells, or PBMCs; the material itself was cDNA or gDNA.

CDR3 length: 17 residues. The sample comprised peripheral blood. This sequence originates from a man aged 18 to 30 who had recovered from COVID-19. V gene TRBV12-2 combines with J gene TRBJ1-1; TRBD1 reflects the table's D call only, with no check against the DNA. TRBV12-2 is shown as a pseudogene. CDR3 DNA: TGTGCAAGTCGCATGGACCGGGACACTACTCTGAACACTGAAGCTTTCTTT. Amino acid sequence: CASRMDRDTTLNTEAFF.